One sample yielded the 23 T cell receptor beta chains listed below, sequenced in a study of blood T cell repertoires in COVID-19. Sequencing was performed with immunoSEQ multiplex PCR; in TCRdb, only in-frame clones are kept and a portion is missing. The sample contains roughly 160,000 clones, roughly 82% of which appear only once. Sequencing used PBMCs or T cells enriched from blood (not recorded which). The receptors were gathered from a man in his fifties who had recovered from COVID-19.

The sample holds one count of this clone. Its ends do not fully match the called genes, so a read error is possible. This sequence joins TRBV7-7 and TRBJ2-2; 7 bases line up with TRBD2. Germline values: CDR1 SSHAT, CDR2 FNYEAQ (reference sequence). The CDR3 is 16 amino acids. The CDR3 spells CASSLAGGRYAGELFF. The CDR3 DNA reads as TGTGCTAGCAGCTTAGCTGGCGGGAGATATGCCGGGGAGCTGTTTTTT.

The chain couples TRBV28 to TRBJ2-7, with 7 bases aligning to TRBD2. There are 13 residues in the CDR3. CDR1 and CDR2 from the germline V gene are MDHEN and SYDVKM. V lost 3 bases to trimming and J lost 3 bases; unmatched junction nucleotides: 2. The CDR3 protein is CASSLASGYEQYF. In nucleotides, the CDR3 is TGTGCCAGCAGTTTGGCTAGCGGCTACGAGCAGTACTTC.

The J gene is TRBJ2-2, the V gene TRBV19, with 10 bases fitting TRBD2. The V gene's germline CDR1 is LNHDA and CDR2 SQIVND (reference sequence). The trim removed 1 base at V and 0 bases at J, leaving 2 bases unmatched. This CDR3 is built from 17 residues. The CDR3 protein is CASSIGLAGANTGELFF. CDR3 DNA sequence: TGTGCCAGTAGTATAGGACTAGCGGGTGCGAACACCGGGGAGCTGTTTTTT.

CDR3 sequence: CASSRVPPDTEAFF. The CDR3 DNA reads as TGTGCCAGCAGCCGGGTTCCTCCGGACACTGAAGCTTTCTTT. The rearrangement uses TRBV7-9 and TRBJ1-1; D call uncertain. Trimming stripped 5 bases from V and 3 bases from J, with 13 bases between. The length of the CDR3 is 14 residues. From germline, CDR1 is SEHNR and CDR2 FQNEAQ (reference sequence). The full variable domain, rest sourced from reference TRBV7-9 and TRBJ1-1, is DTGVSQNPRHKITKRGQNVTFRCDPISEHNRLYWYRQTLGQGPEFLTYFQNEAQLEKSRLLSDRFSAERPKGSFSTLEIQRTEQGDSAMYLCASSRVPPDTEAFFGQGTRLTVV.

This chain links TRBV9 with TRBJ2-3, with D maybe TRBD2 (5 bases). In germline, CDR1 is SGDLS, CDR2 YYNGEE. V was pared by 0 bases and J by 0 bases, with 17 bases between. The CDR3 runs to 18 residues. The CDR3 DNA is TGTGCCAGCAGCGTAGCCCGAGGGTTCGGCGACAGCACAGATACGCAGTATTTT. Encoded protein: CASSVARGFGDSTDTQYF.

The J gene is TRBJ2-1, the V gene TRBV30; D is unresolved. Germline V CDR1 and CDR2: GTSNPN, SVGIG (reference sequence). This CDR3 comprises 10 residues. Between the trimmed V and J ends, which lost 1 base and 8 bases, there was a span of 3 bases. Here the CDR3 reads CAWSGDEQFF. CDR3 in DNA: TGTGCCTGGAGTGGAGATGAGCAGTTCTTC.

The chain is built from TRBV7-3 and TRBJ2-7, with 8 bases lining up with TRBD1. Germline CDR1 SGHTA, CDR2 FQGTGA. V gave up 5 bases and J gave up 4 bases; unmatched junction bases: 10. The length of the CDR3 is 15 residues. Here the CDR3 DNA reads TGTGCCAGCAGCGCCCGGCCAGGGGGCATGTACGAGCAGTACTTC. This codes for CASSARPGGMYEQYF.

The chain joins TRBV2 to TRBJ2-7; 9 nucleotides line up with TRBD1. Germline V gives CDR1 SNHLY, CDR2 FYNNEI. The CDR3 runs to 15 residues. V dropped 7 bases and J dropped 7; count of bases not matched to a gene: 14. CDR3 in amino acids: CASTRDRDMIREQYF. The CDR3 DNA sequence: TGTGCCAGCACTAGGGACAGGGACATGATTAGGGAGCAGTACTTC.

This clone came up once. The CDR3 reads CAWSVRGGSGANVLTF. CDR3 nucleotide sequence: TGTGCCTGGAGTGTACGAGGGGGCTCTGGGGCCAACGTCCTGACTTTC. The chain is built from TRBV30 and TRBJ2-6, with D maybe TRBD1 (6 bases). Germline assignment: CDR1 GTSNPN and CDR2 SVGIG (reference sequence). This CDR3 region has 16 residues. The ends were cut back, 0 bases at V and 0 bases at J, with 9 bases in the middle.

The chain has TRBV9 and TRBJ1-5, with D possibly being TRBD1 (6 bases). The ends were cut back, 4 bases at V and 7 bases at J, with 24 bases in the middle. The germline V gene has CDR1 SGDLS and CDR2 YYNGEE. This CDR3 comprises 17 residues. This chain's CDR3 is CASSPGGGARGGQPQHF. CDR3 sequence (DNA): TGTGCCAGCAGCCCCGGGGGGGGCGCTCGGGGTGGGCAGCCCCAGCATTTT. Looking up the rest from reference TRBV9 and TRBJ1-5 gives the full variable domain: DSGVTQTPKHLITATGQRVTLRCSPRSGDLSVYWYQQSLDQGLQFLIQYYNGEERAKGNILERFSAQQFPDLHSELNLSSLELGDSALYFCASSPGGGARGGQPQHFGDGTRLSIL.

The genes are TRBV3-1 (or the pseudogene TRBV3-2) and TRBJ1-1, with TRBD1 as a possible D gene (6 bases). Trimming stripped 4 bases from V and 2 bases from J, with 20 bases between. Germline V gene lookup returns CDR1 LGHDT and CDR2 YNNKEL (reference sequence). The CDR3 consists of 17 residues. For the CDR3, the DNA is TGTGCCAGCAGCCTCTTAGGGGGGGGAAAGGGTAACACTGAAGCTTTCTTT. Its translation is CASSLLGGGKGNTEAFF.

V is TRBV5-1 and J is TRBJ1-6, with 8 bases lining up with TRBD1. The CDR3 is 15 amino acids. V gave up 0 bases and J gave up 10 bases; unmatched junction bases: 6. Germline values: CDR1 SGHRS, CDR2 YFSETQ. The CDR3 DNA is TGCGCCAGCAGCTTGGCAGGACAGGGCGACTCACCCCTCCACTTT. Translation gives CASSLAGQGDSPLHF. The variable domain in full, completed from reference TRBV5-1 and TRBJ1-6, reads KAGVTQTPRYLIKTRGQQVTLSCSPISGHRSVSWYQQTPGQGLQFLFEYFSETQRNKGNFPGRFSGRQFSNSRSEMNVSTLELGDSALYLCASSLAGQGDSPLHFGNGTRLTVT.

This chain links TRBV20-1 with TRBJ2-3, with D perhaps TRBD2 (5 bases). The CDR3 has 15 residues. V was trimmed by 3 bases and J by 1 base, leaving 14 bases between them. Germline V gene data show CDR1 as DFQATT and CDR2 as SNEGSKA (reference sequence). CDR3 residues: CSASSSTSGTDTQYF. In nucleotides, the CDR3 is TGCAGTGCTAGTTCTAGCACGTCTGGCACAGATACGCAGTATTTT.

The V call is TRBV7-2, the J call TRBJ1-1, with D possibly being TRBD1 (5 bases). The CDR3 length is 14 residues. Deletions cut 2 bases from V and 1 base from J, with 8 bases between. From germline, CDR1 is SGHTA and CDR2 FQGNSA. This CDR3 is CASSLNQGNTEAFF. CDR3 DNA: TGTGCCAGCAGCTTAAATCAGGGGAACACTGAAGCTTTCTTT.

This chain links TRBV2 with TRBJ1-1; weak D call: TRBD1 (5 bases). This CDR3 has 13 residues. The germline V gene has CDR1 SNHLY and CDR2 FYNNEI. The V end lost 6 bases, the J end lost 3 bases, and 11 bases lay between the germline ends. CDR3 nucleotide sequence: TGTGCCAGCAGGGGGGACTCTGACACTGAAGCTTTCTTT. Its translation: CASRGDSDTEAFF.

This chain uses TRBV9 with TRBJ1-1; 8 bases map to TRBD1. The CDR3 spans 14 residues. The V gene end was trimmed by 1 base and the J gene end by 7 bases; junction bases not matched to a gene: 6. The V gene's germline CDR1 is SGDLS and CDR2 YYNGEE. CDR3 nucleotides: TGTGCCAGCAGCGTATCCGGACAGGGTAGTGAAGCTTTCTTT. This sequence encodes CASSVSGQGSEAFF.

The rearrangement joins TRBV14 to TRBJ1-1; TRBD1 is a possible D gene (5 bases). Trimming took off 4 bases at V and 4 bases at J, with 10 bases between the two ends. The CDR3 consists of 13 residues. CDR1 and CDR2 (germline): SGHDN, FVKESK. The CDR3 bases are TGTGCCAGCAGCCTCGGGGGGGGCACTGAAGCTTTCTTT. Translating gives CASSLGGGTEAFF. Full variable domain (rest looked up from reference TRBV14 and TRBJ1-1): EAGVTQFPSHSVIEKGQTVTLRCDPISGHDNLYWYRRVMGKEIKFLLHFVKESKQDESGMPNNRFLAERTGGTYSTLKVQPAELEDSGVYFCASSLGGGTEAFFGQGTRLTVV.

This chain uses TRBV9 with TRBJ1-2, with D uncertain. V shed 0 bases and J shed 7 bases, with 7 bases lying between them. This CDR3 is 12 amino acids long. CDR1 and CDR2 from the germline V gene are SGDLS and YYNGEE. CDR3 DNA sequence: TGTGCCAGCAGCGTAGCGGTTTCTGGCTACACCTTC. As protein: CASSVAVSGYTF. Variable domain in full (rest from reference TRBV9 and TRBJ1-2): DSGVTQTPKHLITATGQRVTLRCSPRSGDLSVYWYQQSLDQGLQFLIQYYNGEERAKGNILERFSAQQFPDLHSELNLSSLELGDSALYFCASSVAVSGYTFGSGTRLTVV.

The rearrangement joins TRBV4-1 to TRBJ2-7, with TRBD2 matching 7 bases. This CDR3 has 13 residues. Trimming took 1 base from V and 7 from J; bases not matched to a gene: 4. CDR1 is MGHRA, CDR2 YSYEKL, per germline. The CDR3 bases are TGCGCCAGCAGCCAAGTGGGGGGGAGAGAGCAGTACTTC. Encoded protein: CASSQVGGREQYF.

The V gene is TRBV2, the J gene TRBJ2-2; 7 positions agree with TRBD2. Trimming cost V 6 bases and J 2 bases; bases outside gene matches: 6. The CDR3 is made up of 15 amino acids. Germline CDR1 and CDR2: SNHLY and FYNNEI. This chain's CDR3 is CASRVSGVNTGELFF. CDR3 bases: TGTGCCAGCAGAGTCAGCGGGGTCAACACCGGGGAGCTGTTTTTT.

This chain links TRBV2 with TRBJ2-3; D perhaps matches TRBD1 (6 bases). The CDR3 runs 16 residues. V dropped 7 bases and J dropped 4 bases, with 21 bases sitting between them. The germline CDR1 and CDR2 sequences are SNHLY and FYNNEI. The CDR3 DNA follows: TGTGCCAGCACCCCCCGGGACACCGTCCGGGCAGATACGCAGTATTTT. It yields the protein CASTPRDTVRADTQYF.

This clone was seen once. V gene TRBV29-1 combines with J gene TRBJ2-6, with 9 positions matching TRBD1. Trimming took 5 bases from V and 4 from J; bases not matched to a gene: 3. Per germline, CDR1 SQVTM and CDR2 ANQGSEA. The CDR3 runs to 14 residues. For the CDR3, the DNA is TGCAGCGTTCGAGGACAGGGGGGGGCCAACGTCCTGACTTTC. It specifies CSVRGQGGANVLTF.

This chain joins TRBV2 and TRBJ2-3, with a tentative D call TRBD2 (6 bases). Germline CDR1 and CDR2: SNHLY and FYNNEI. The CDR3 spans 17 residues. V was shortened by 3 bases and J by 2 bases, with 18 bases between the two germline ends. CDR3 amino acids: CASSEAGTARFTDTQYF. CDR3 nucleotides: TGTGCCAGCAGTGAGGCAGGGACTGCGAGATTCACAGATACGCAGTATTTT.